A single sample gave rise to the 26 T cell receptor beta chains below, sequenced in a study of blood T cell repertoires in COVID-19. Produced via immunoSEQ multiplex PCR; TCRdb's table is partial and in-frame only. This table has approximately 360,000 clones, around 83% appearing once. The sample taken for sequencing was PBMCs or T cells enriched from blood (not recorded which). The receptors were sampled from a woman aged 45-59 years who had recovered from COVID-19.

The chain joins TRBV18 to TRBJ1-1; 11 bases map to TRBD1. Germline assignment: CDR1 KGHSH and CDR2 LQKENI. The CDR3 spans 18 residues. V was pared by 3 bases and J by 0 bases, with 9 bases of the junction left unmatched. The CDR3 is CASSPGQGAPGMNTEAFF. The CDR3 nucleotides read TGTGCCAGCTCACCTGGACAGGGGGCGCCGGGGATGAACACTGAAGCTTTCTTT.

This sequence joins TRBV18 and TRBJ2-7; D gene ambiguous. CDR1 KGHSH and CDR2 LQKENI come from the germline V gene. The germline V and J ends were trimmed by 3 bases and 2 bases, with 14 bases remaining between them. The CDR3 has 15 residues. The CDR3 reads CASSPGIAIAYEQYF. The CDR3 DNA follows: TGTGCCAGCTCACCGGGCATCGCCATAGCCTACGAGCAGTACTTC.

The gene calls are TRBV4-3 and TRBJ1-5, with 10 bases fitting TRBD1. V was pared by 5 bases and J by 5 bases, with 6 bases of the junction left unmatched. This CDR3 is 15 amino acids long. Germline-derived CDR1 and CDR2 are LGHNA and YSLEER. The CDR3 spells CASSLDGTGDQPQHF. CDR3 nucleotide sequence: TGCGCCAGCAGCTTAGACGGGACAGGGGATCAGCCCCAGCATTTT.

This sequence joins TRBV5-1 and TRBJ2-1, with 8 bases matching TRBD2. Trimming at V came to 4 bases and at J to 9 bases, leaving 15 bases not matched to a gene. This CDR3 has 16 residues. Germline V gene lookup returns CDR1 SGHRS and CDR2 YFSETQ. The CDR3, as DNA: TGCGCCAGCAGCCCGGTCCCGGGACTAGACCAGGGTGAGCAGTTCTTC. It yields the protein CASSPVPGLDQGEQFF.

As regards this clone: The sample carries other DNA sequences with the same CDR3. V is TRBV28 and J is TRBJ1-4; D possibly corresponds to TRBD1 (5 bases). Germline V gene sequence: CDR1 MDHEN, CDR2 SYDVKM. The CDR3 is 15 residues long. Trimming removed 3 bases from V and 1 base from J, with 9 bases in between. CDR3 in amino acids: CASSLGGLTNEKLFF. The CDR3 DNA sequence: TGTGCCAGCAGTTTGGGGGGGTTAACTAATGAAAAACTGTTTTTT. The full variable domain, in which reference TRBV28 and TRBJ1-4 provide the parts outside the CDR3, is DVKVTQSSRYLVKRTGEKVFLECVQDMDHENMFWYRQDPGLGLRLIYFSYDVKMKEKGDIPEGYSVSREKKERFSLILESASTNQTSMYLCASSLGGLTNEKLFFGSGTQLSVL.

The rearrangement links TRBV9 to TRBJ2-2, with D possibly matching TRBD2 (6 bases). Trimming left V 6 bases short and J 5 bases short, with 14 bases between. This CDR3 region has 14 residues. Germline CDR1 reads SGDLS; CDR2 reads YYNGEE. The CDR3 reads CASTRDSETGELFF. Here the CDR3 DNA reads TGTGCCAGCACCCGGGACTCAGAAACCGGGGAGCTGTTTTTT. Drawing the rest from reference TRBV9 and TRBJ2-2, the complete variable domain is DSGVTQTPKHLITATGQRVTLRCSPRSGDLSVYWYQQSLDQGLQFLIQYYNGEERAKGNILERFSAQQFPDLHSELNLSSLELGDSALYFCASTRDSETGELFFGEGSRLTVL.

The CDR3 is CASSFGTGVGDTQYF. CDR3 DNA sequence: TGTGCCAGCAGCTTCGGGACAGGGGTGGGGGATACGCAGTATTTT. V gene TRBV11-2 combines with J gene TRBJ2-3, with TRBD1 identical over 10 bases. The CDR3 has 15 amino acids. Per germline, CDR1 SGHAT and CDR2 FQNNGV. V lost 3 bases and J lost 6; bases outside the gene matches: 6.

This clone showed up just once. The J gene is TRBJ1-4, the V gene TRBV6-5; 9 positions agree with TRBD1. Germline V gene data show CDR1 as MNHEY and CDR2 as SVGAGI. CDR3 length equals 15 residues. Trimming took 2 bases from V and 6 from J; bases not matched to a gene: 4. CDR3: CASSYTGGVDEKLFF. The DNA for the CDR3 is TGTGCCAGCAGTTACACAGGGGGCGTAGATGAAAAACTGTTTTTT.

The V call is TRBV7-2, the J call TRBJ2-3; 12 positions match TRBD1. CDR3 length: 15 amino acids. Germline values: CDR1 SGHTA, CDR2 FQGNSA. Trimming cost V 5 bases and J 6 bases; bases outside gene matches: 6. The CDR3 loop reads CASSLGTGGVDTQYF. In nucleotides, the CDR3 is TGTGCCAGCAGCCTAGGGACAGGGGGCGTGGATACGCAGTATTTT.

The rearrangement links TRBV5-1 to TRBJ1-2, with TRBD1 matching 8 bases. There are 14 residues in the CDR3. Germline V gene data show CDR1 as SGHRS and CDR2 as YFSETQ. The trim removed 3 bases at V and 4 bases at J, leaving 5 bases unmatched. The CDR3 DNA sequence: TGCGCCAGCAGCTCCGGACAGGGAAGCTATGGCTACACCTTC. Translating gives CASSSGQGSYGYTF.

The rearrangement links TRBV5-1 to TRBJ2-1; maybe TRBD2 (5 bases). Germline CDR1 and CDR2: SGHRS and YFSETQ. The CDR3 runs to 12 residues. The germline V and J ends were trimmed by 0 bases and 12 bases, with 10 bases remaining between them. The CDR3 DNA follows: TGCGCCAGCAGCTTGGGAGAGGGCCTGCAGTTCTTC. It specifies CASSLGEGLQFF. Full variable domain (remainder filled in from reference TRBV5-1 and TRBJ2-1): KAGVTQTPRYLIKTRGQQVTLSCSPISGHRSVSWYQQTPGQGLQFLFEYFSETQRNKGNFPGRFSGRQFSNSRSEMNVSTLELGDSALYLCASSLGEGLQFFGPGTRLTVL.

This clone came up a few times. The rearrangement joins TRBV6-5 to TRBJ2-7; the match to TRBD1 covers 7 bases. Losses at the gene ends were 7 bases for V and 7 bases for J; bases not matched to a gene: 13. The germline V gene encodes CDR1 MNHEY and CDR2 SVGAGI. This CDR3 has 14 amino acids. The CDR3 DNA follows: TGTGCCAGCACCCAAGAAGAGGGGGCAGGTGAGCAGTACTTC. Residues: CASTQEEGAGEQYF.

This clone was detected a few times. J is TRBJ1-2 and V is TRBV5-4; TRBD1 aligns across 8 bases. Trimming removed 4 bases from V and 5 bases from J; junction bases left unmatched: 13. Germline V CDR1 and CDR2: SGHNT, YYREEE (reference sequence). The CDR3 has 16 amino acids. CDR3 residues: CASSTPSTGAAYGYTF. CDR3 in DNA: TGTGCCAGCAGCACCCCATCGACAGGGGCGGCGTATGGCTACACCTTC.

The chain joins TRBV11-2 to TRBJ1-1; D is perhaps TRBD1 (6 bases). The CDR3 spans 13 residues. Between the trimmed V and J ends, which lost 5 bases and 0 bases, there was a span of 7 bases. Germline V CDR1 and CDR2: SGHAT, FQNNGV. The CDR3 DNA reads as TGTGCCAGCAGCGGGGGCTTGAACACTGAAGCTTTCTTT. Translated, it gives CASSGGLNTEAFF.

V gene TRBV5-5 combines with J gene TRBJ1-2; 7 nucleotides align to TRBD1. The CDR3 extends over 12 amino acids. Germline trimming cut 0 bases from V and 12 bases from J; bases unmatched to any gene: 5. Germline CDR1 and CDR2: SGHKS and YYEKEE (reference sequence). The CDR3 spells CASSLAGTVNTF. CDR3 nucleotide sequence: TGTGCCAGCAGCTTGGCCGGGACAGTCAACACCTTC.

This clone was observed once. CDR3 coding DNA: TGTGCCAGCAGTTTTCCGGGACTAGCGGAAAACACCGGGGAGCTGTTTTTT. Its protein is CASSFPGLAENTGELFF. The chain uses TRBV6-2 or TRBV6-3 and TRBJ2-2; 11 bases match TRBD2. CDR3 length: 17 amino acids. Germline lookup yields CDR1 MNHEY and CDR2 SVGEGT. Trimming removed 4 bases from V and 2 bases from J; junction bases left unmatched: 6.

This chain uses TRBV5-1 with TRBJ2-7; a possible D gene is TRBD1 (5 bases). Per the germline V gene, CDR1 is SGHRS and CDR2 is YFSETQ. CDR3 length: 14 residues. V was pared by 0 bases and J by 2 bases, with 9 bases between. The CDR3 protein is CASSLGRTTYEQYF. DNA of the CDR3: TGCGCCAGCAGCTTGGGTAGGACAACCTACGAGCAGTACTTC.

The chain links TRBV28 to TRBJ1-3; 7 bases are shared with TRBD1. V was clipped by 1 base and J by 0 bases; unmatched bases: 6. Germline V gene data show CDR1 as MDHEN and CDR2 as SYDVKM. This CDR3 has 17 residues. The CDR3: CASSLLGQTYSGNTIYF. In DNA form, the CDR3 reads TGTGCCAGCAGTTTATTGGGACAGACCTACTCTGGAAACACCATATATTTT.

The rearrangement joins TRBV3-1 (or the pseudogene TRBV3-2) to TRBJ1-2, with D perhaps matching TRBD1 (5 bases). The length of the CDR3 is 13 residues. V was trimmed by 6 bases and J by 7 bases, leaving 15 bases between them. CDR1 and CDR2 from the germline V gene are LGHDT and YNNKEL (reference sequence). The CDR3 sequence: CASRPTDGFGYTF. The CDR3 DNA is TGTGCCAGCAGGCCGACAGATGGATTTGGCTACACCTTC.

This chain links TRBV30 with TRBJ2-3; the D gene is possibly TRBD2 (7 bases). The CDR3 is 13 residues long. Trimming left V 1 base short and J 8 bases short, with 13 bases between. Germline CDR1 GTSNPN, CDR2 SVGIG (reference sequence). The CDR3 nucleotides read TGTGCCTGGAGTGAACGGGGGGCCGGTACGCAGTATTTT. This encodes CAWSERGAGTQYF.

The V gene is TRBV5-5, the J gene TRBJ1-1; 7 nucleotides line up with TRBD1. CDR1 is SGHKS, CDR2 YYEKEE, per germline (reference sequence). V shed 7 bases and J 6 bases; nucleotides not matched to a gene: 12. This CDR3 comprises 14 residues. The CDR3 region has the DNA TGTGCCAGCTTGGAGGTCACCCAGGGGGCTGAAGCTTTCTTT. This sequence encodes CASLEVTQGAEAFF.

CDR3 bases: TGCGCCAGCAGCTTGGGCCAGGTAGACTCTGGAAACACCATATATTTT. This encodes CASSLGQVDSGNTIYF. The J gene is TRBJ1-3, the V gene TRBV5-1, with D unresolved. CDR1 SGHRS and CDR2 YFSETQ come from the germline V gene. Trimming cost V 0 bases and J 0 bases, with 10 bases left between them. CDR3 length: 16 residues.

V usage is TRBV19 and J usage is TRBJ1-1, with 9 bases that match TRBD1. Germline CDR1 is LNHDA and CDR2 is SQIVND (reference sequence). The length of the CDR3 is 17 residues. V trimming: 1 base; J trimming: 5 bases; junction bases outside the gene matches: 11. The CDR3 region has the DNA TGTGCCAGTAGTATAGGCCCCGGACAGGGGTTTTGGACTGAAGCTTTCTTT. This translates into CASSIGPGQGFWTEAFF.

This clone appeared once. V is TRBV4-1 and J is TRBJ1-4, with D possibly TRBD1 on 5 matching bases. In germline, CDR1 is MGHRA, CDR2 YSYEKL. This CDR3 region has 18 residues. V was cut by 0 bases and J by 3 bases, with 17 bases left in between. The DNA of the CDR3 is TGCGCCAGCAGCCAAGATCCTCCGAGACAGTTAGCTAATGAAAAACTGTTTTTT. Encoded protein: CASSQDPPRQLANEKLFF.

The chain links TRBV9 to TRBJ1-5; 10 bases map to TRBD1. CDR1 is SGDLS and CDR2 is YYNGEE in the germline V gene. This CDR3 has 14 amino acids. The J segment lost 5 bases and the V segment lost 3 bases, leaving 2 bases of the junction unmatched. In DNA, the CDR3 is TGTGCCAGCAGCGCAGGGACAGGGGATCAGCCCCAGCATTTT. Encoded protein: CASSAGTGDQPQHF.

CDR3 residues: CASSLDPSGPEAFF. The CDR3 region has the DNA TGTGCCAGCAGCTTAGATCCTTCAGGTCCTGAAGCTTTCTTT. The J gene is TRBJ1-1, the V gene TRBV11-3; D is unresolved. The CDR3 runs to 14 residues. CDR1 is SGHNT and CDR2 is YENEEA in the germline V gene. Trimming removed 0 bases at V and 6 bases at J, with 11 bases between.